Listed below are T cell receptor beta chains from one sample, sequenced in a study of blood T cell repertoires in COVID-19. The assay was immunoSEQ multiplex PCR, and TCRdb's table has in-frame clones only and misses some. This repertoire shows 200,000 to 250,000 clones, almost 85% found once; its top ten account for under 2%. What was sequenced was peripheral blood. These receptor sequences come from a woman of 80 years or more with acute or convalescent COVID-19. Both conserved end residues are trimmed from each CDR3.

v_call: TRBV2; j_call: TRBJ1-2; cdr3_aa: ASSDVTGGLGYGYT
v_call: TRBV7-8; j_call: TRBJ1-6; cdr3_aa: ASSPGTGYSPLH
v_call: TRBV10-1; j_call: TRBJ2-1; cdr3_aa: ASINRGVTYNEQF
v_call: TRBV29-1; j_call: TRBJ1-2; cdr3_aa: SVELGRVDGYT
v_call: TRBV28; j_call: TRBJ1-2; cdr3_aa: ASSPFLPRGYT
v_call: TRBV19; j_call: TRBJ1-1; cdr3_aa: ASSIDWRGTEAF
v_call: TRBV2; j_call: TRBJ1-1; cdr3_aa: ASSQQGALDTEAF
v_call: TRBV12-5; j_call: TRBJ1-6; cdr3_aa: ASGPGQGNSPLH
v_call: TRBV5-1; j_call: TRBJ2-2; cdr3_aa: ASSSGGEETGELF
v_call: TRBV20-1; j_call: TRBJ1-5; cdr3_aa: SASRVGGGDQPQH
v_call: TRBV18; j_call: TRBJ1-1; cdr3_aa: ASSLDRNTEAF
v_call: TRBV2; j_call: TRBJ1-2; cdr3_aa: ASSPNRPQYGYT
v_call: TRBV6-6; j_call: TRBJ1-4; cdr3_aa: ASRQGGLDEKLF
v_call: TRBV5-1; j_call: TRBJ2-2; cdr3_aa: ASSPVGGTGELF
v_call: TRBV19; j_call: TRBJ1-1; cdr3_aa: ASSMAGRNTEAF
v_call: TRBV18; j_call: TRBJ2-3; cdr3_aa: ASSAQQGTDTQY
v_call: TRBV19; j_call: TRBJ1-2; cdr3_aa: ASSILRDRDYGYT
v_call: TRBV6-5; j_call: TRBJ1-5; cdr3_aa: ASSRSGGNQPQH
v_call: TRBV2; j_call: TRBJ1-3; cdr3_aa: ASSADRVWSVGY
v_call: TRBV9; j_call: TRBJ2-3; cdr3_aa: ASSVDRLGTQY
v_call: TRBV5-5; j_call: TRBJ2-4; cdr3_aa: ASSEGLAGPQNIQY
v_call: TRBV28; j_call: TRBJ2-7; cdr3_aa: ASSPGGGEGAWEQY
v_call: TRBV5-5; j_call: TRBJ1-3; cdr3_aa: ASSLVLRSTIY
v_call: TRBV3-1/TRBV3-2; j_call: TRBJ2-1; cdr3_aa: ASSRTRTGGNYNEQF
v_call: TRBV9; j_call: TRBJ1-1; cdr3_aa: ASSVVDPGNTEAF
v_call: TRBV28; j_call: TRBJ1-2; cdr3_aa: AIRTESRYGYT
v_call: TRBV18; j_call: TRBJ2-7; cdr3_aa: ASSPGRRLAVYEQY
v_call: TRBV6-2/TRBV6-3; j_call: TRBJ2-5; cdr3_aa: ASSYHRTVQETQY
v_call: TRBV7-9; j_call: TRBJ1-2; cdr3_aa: ASSLRGLSYT